The rows below give T cell receptor beta chains drawn from one sample of a study of T cell changes during pregnancy in multiple sclerosis. Only in-frame clones appear in the TCRdb table, and some are missing; sequencing was by immunoSEQ multiplex PCR. Of 30,000 to 40,000 clones in the sample, 70% to 90% were seen once. The sequencing used CD8+ T cells from peripheral blood mononuclear cells, collected in the third trimester of pregnancy. These receptors were obtained from a female donor with multiple sclerosis, enrolled in a pregnancy study. Both conserved end residues are part of each CDR3. Fields, in order: CDR3 protein, CDR3 DNA, J gene, V gene, clone size, D gene. A D gene is named only where the DNA matches it firmly. Clone size is given for some rows only: seen once, a few or many times, or a class if the clone is expanded.

CDR3: CASSPREVNTGELFF
DNA: TGTGCCAGCAGCCCCCGGGAGGTGAACACCGGGGAGCTGTTTTTT
J: TRBJ2-2
V: TRBV9
size: .
D: TRBD2

CDR3: CASSQVSRSEQFF
DNA: TGCGCCAGCAGCCAAGTTTCGAGGAGTGAGCAGTTCTTC
J: TRBJ2-1
V: TRBV4-1
size: .
D: .

CDR3: CASSQVEGGPYEQYF
DNA: TGCGCCAGCAGCCAAGTGGAGGGGGGGCCCTACGAGCAGTACTTC
J: TRBJ2-7
V: TRBV4-1
size: .
D: .

CDR3: CASSLERPAEAFF
DNA: TGTGCCAGCAGCTTAGAGCGGCCCGCTGAAGCTTTCTTT
J: TRBJ1-1
V: TRBV7-9
size: .
D: .

CDR3: CASSESGGQYNEQFF
DNA: TGTGCCAGCAGTGAGTCAGGAGGGCAGTACAATGAGCAGTTCTTC
J: TRBJ2-1
V: TRBV6-4
size: .
D: .

CDR3: CASSFGTGEQFF
DNA: TGTGCCAGCAGCTTCGGAACAGGTGAGCAGTTCTTC
J: TRBJ2-1
V: TRBV7-9
size: .
D: .

CDR3: CASSSTGVGIYEQYF
DNA: TGTGCCAGCAGCTCAACAGGGGTCGGGATATACGAGCAGTACTTC
J: TRBJ2-7
V: TRBV7-9
size: .
D: TRBD1

CDR3: CASSPSGESSYNSPLHF
DNA: TGTGCCAGCAGCCCCAGTGGGGAGAGCTCCTATAATTCACCCCTCCACTTT
J: TRBJ1-6
V: TRBV9
size: .
D: .

CDR3: CASSLAGREVNQPQHF
DNA: TGTGCCAGCAGCTTAGCGGGCAGGGAGGTCAATCAGCCCCAGCATTTT
J: TRBJ1-5
V: TRBV7-8
size: .
D: .

CDR3: CASSAPTTLAGDTDTQYF
DNA: TGTGCCAGCAGCGCCCCCACTACACTAGCGGGGGACACAGATACGCAGTATTTT
J: TRBJ2-3
V: TRBV9
size: .
D: TRBD2

CDR3: CASSHPQGAIGELFF
DNA: TGTGCCAGCAGCCACCCACAGGGGGCGATCGGGGAGCTGTTTTTT
J: TRBJ2-2
V: TRBV7-9
size: .
D: TRBD1

CDR3: CASSVVTGDPYEQYF
DNA: TGTGCCAGCAGCGTAGTGACAGGGGATCCCTACGAGCAGTACTTC
J: TRBJ2-7
V: TRBV9
size: .
D: TRBD1

CDR3: CASSLYGTSIYEQYF
DNA: TGTGCCAGCAGTTTATATGGGACTAGTATTTACGAGCAGTACTTC
J: TRBJ2-7
V: TRBV28
size: once
D: TRBD2

CDR3: CAISDGGDASLQYF
DNA: TGTGCCATCAGTGATGGGGGGGACGCATCCTTGCAGTATTTT
J: TRBJ2-3
V: TRBV10-3
size: .
D: TRBD2

CDR3: CASSAGINEKLFF
DNA: TGTGCCAGCAGCGCAGGGATCAATGAAAAACTGTTTTTT
J: TRBJ1-4
V: TRBV11-2
size: .
D: .

CDR3: CASSWTGRRNQPQHF
DNA: TGTGCCAGTAGTTGGACAGGGCGACGCAATCAGCCCCAGCATTTT
J: TRBJ1-5
V: TRBV19
size: .
D: TRBD1

CDR3: CASSQDLEGAIYGYTF
DNA: TGCGCCAGCAGCCAAGACTTAGAAGGGGCGATCTATGGCTACACCTTC
J: TRBJ1-2
V: TRBV4-3
size: .
D: .

CDR3: CASSQERGGQETQYF
DNA: TGTGCCAGCAGCCAAGAGCGGGGGGGCCAAGAGACCCAGTACTTC
J: TRBJ2-5
V: TRBV4-2
size: medium-sized
D: TRBD2

CDR3: CASTSSYEQYF
DNA: TGTGCCAGCACTAGCTCCTACGAGCAGTACTTC
J: TRBJ2-7
V: TRBV2
size: .
D: .

CDR3: CASSEWGRSYEQYF
DNA: TGTGCCAGCAGTGAGTGGGGGCGCTCCTACGAGCAGTACTTC
J: TRBJ2-7
V: TRBV2
size: .
D: .

CDR3: CASSSTSGGASVSDEQYF
DNA: TGTGCCAGCAGCTCCACTAGCGGGGGGGCCTCCGTTTCTGACGAGCAGTACTTC
J: TRBJ2-7
V: TRBV9
size: .
D: TRBD2

CDR3: CASSPGGDRGRILFF
DNA: TGTGCCAGCAGCCCCGGTGGTGATCGGGGGAGGATACTGTTTTTT
J: TRBJ1-4
V: TRBV7-9
size: .
D: .

CDR3: CASSPVPDTEAFF
DNA: TGTGCCAGCAGCCCCGTCCCCGACACTGAAGCTTTCTTT
J: TRBJ1-1
V: TRBV7-9
size: .
D: .

CDR3: CASSPWGENTEAFF
DNA: TGTGCCAGCAGCCCATGGGGGGAAAACACTGAAGCTTTCTTT
J: TRBJ1-1
V: TRBV7-6
size: .
D: .

CDR3: CASSQERGVQEQYF
DNA: TGTGCCAGCAGCCAAGAACGGGGGGTGCAAGAGCAGTACTTC
J: TRBJ2-7
V: TRBV4-2
size: .
D: TRBD2

CDR3: CASQVPLSGNTIYF
DNA: TGCGCCAGCCAGGTTCCACTCTCTGGAAACACCATATATTTT
J: TRBJ1-3
V: TRBV10-2
size: .
D: .

CDR3: CATSKFRGGTEAFF
DNA: TGTGCCACCAGCAAGTTTAGGGGAGGGACTGAAGCTTTCTTT
J: TRBJ1-1
V: TRBV15
size: .
D: .

CDR3: CASSYRGRQETQYF
DNA: TGTGCCAGCAGTTACAGGGGGCGTCAAGAGACCCAGTACTTC
J: TRBJ2-5
V: TRBV11-2
size: .
D: TRBD1

CDR3: CASSLRGGRNQPQHF
DNA: TGTGCCAGCAGTCTACGGGGGGGACGCAATCAGCCCCAGCATTTT
J: TRBJ1-5
V: TRBV9
size: .
D: .

CDR3: CASSADRGTTDTQYF
DNA: TGTGCCAGCAGTGCGGACAGGGGGACGACAGATACGCAGTATTTT
J: TRBJ2-3
V: TRBV6-1
size: .
D: TRBD1

CDR3: CASRGDRASSGANVLTF
DNA: TGCGCCAGCAGGGGGGACAGGGCTAGCTCTGGGGCCAACGTCCTGACTTTC
J: TRBJ2-6
V: TRBV4-3
size: .
D: TRBD1

CDR3: CASSLYWNTEAFF
DNA: TGTGCCAGCAGTTTATACTGGAACACTGAAGCTTTCTTT
J: TRBJ1-1
V: TRBV27
size: .
D: .

CDR3: CASSGTGENNSPLHF
DNA: TGTGCCAGCAGCGGGACAGGGGAAAATAATTCACCCCTCCACTTT
J: TRBJ1-6
V: TRBV6-6
size: .
D: TRBD1

CDR3: CASSLDRESSYEQYF
DNA: TGTGCCAGCAGCTTAGACAGGGAAAGCTCCTACGAGCAGTACTTC
J: TRBJ2-7
V: TRBV7-3
size: .
D: TRBD1

CDR3: CASSADRLNTGELFF
DNA: TGTGCCAGCAGCGCGGACAGATTAAACACCGGGGAGCTGTTTTTT
J: TRBJ2-2
V: TRBV9
size: .
D: .

CDR3: CASSMPEDREAWNTEAFF
DNA: TGTGCCAGTAGTATGCCGGAGGACAGGGAGGCCTGGAACACTGAAGCTTTCTTT
J: TRBJ1-1
V: TRBV19
size: .
D: TRBD1

CDR3: CASSPDLLAGGAKNIQYF
DNA: TGTGCCAGCAGCCCAGACCTACTAGCGGGGGGAGCCAAAAACATTCAGTACTTC
J: TRBJ2-4
V: TRBV7-2
size: .
D: TRBD2

CDR3: CAWSSTRLPYEQYF
DNA: TGTGCCTGGAGTAGTACGCGGCTGCCCTACGAGCAGTACTTC
J: TRBJ2-7
V: TRBV30
size: .
D: .

CDR3: CASSLEGVNTEAFF
DNA: TGCGCCAGCAGCTTGGAGGGGGTGAACACTGAAGCTTTCTTT
J: TRBJ1-1
V: TRBV5-1
size: .
D: .

CDR3: CASSMAGGMNTEAFF
DNA: TGTGCCAGTAGTATGGCAGGGGGCATGAACACTGAAGCTTTCTTT
J: TRBJ1-1
V: TRBV19
size: once
D: TRBD1